This T cell receptor (beta chain) was identified during a study of molecular identifiers for immune sequencing clone quantification. Sorting recovered naive CD8 T cells on a CD8+CD4-CCR7+CD45RA+ profile. Previously described methods and listed TCR primers were used for bulk TCR libraries. TCRdb itself ran the PCR reads through MiXCR, one entry per CDR3 protein. The table has hundreds of thousands of distinct CDR3 sequences, roughly 27% seen once. Findings of the study overall: Clone sizes that are highly expanded could be underestimated when identical TCR molecules share a barcode. The study found clones above 20 RNA copies held over 98% of effector molecules and under 1% in naive cells.

Turning to this clonotype: What it binds is unknown.

The CDR3 has 13 amino acids. Germline V gene sequence: CDR1 MNHEY, CDR2 SMNVEV (reference sequence). J gave up 7 bases and V 5 bases, and 7 bases lay outside the gene matches. This receptor was identified in a human donor in good health. Some libraries in this study had Jurkat cell RNA spiked in. The material sequenced was naive CD8+ T cells from blood, with Jurkat cell RNA spiked in. As for subset: FACS-sorted CD8+CD4-CCR7+CD45RA+ naive T cells. The genes are TRBV27 and TRBJ2-5, with TRBD1 matching over 7 bases. CDR3 coding DNA: TGTGCCAGCAGTCCGGACAGGATACGGACCCAGTACTTC. Translation: CASSPDRIRTQYF.